This T cell receptor beta chain was captured by sequencing in a study of tumor-infiltrating lymphocytes in primary liver carcinoma. As for the study in general: Patients included men and women of 30 to 69 years.

Comments on this clonotype: This may stem from a read error, because a much larger clone lies one nucleotide away.

This CDR3 comprises 15 residues. From 400 to 500 ng total RNA, TCR beta cDNA was generated with a primer in the constant region. Slightly modified ARM-PCR, run as three nested multiplex PCR rounds, produced the TCR beta libraries. TRBV1-TRBV30 forward primers and a C-beta reverse primer were used in the first two PCR rounds, which each ran for approximately 10 cycles. TCRdb independently ran MiXCR on the multiplex PCR reads; one entry per CDR3 protein. The sample comprises roughly 120,000 distinct CDR3 sequences, about 68% of which are singletons, and about a tenth rests with the top ten. Co-extraction of both nucleic acids (RNA and DNA) used about 20-33 mg of unsorted bulk tissue. Those patients suffered from chronic HBV infection and were treatment-naive.

The chain combines TRBV12-3 or TRBV12-4 with TRBJ1-1; D ambiguous. The sample consisted of liver tumor tissue from sampling region 1. The sample's subset: tumor region T1, superior pole. This TCR derives from a woman aged 55-70 years with primary liver carcinoma and hepatitis B virus infection. The DNA of the CDR3 is TGTACCAGCAGTTCTCATAGACGGTTGAACACTGAAGCTTTCTTT. Translation gives CTSSSHRRLNTEAFF.